A single sample gave rise to the 14 T cell receptor beta chains below, sequenced in a study of T cell responses to AZD1222 COVID-19 vaccine. Data came from immunoSEQ multiplex PCR; TCRdb stores just in-frame clones and leaves some out. The data contain about 200,000 clones, more than 85% of them singletons. The sample in question was peripheral blood, obtained on day 0 of MenACWY control vaccination. The receptors were sampled from an adult in good health.

The chain carries TRBV19 and TRBJ1-6; D unclear. V lost 6 bases and J 6 bases, leaving 15 bases between the germline ends. This CDR3 contains 15 residues. Germline values: CDR1 LNHDA, CDR2 SQIVND (reference sequence). The CDR3 reads CASREGVGANSPLHF. The DNA for the CDR3 is TGTGCCAGTAGGGAGGGTGTGGGCGCTAATTCACCCCTCCACTTT.

V and J are TRBV2 and TRBJ2-5, with 13 bases aligning to TRBD2. The CDR3 contains 15 residues. Trimming removed 7 bases from V and 5 bases from J; junction bases left unmatched: 7. Germline values: CDR1 SNHLY, CDR2 FYNNEI. The CDR3 reads CASTLAGGPFETQYF. Here the CDR3 DNA reads TGTGCCAGCACACTAGCGGGGGGGCCTTTTGAGACCCAGTACTTC.

The chain carries TRBV7-2 and TRBJ2-1; 7 bases match TRBD1. After removal of 3 bases from V and 4 bases from J, the junction contained 3 bases not matched to a gene. CDR3 size: 14 residues. Germline-derived CDR1 and CDR2 are SGHTA and FQGNSA. The CDR3 DNA reads TGTGCCAGCAGCTTCGGACAGGCTTACAATGAGCAGTTCTTC. It codes for CASSFGQAYNEQFF. The variable domain in full, completed from reference TRBV7-2 and TRBJ2-1, reads GAGVSQSPSNKVTEKGKDVELRCDPISGHTALYWYRQSLGQGLEFLIYFQGNSAPDKSGLPSDRFSAERTGGSVSTLTIQRTQQEDSAVYLCASSFGQAYNEQFFGPGTRLTVL.

This rearrangement joins TRBV5-4 to TRBJ1-2, with D possibly TRBD1 on 5 matching bases. Germline assignment: CDR1 SGHNT and CDR2 YYREEE (reference sequence). This CDR3 contains 12 residues. With 4 bases removed from V and 2 bases from J, the gap between germline ends came to 6 bases. The CDR3 coding sequence is TGTGCCAGCAGCAGGGACAACTATGGCTACACCTTC. Translating gives CASSRDNYGYTF.

This clone was counted only a few times. This chain connects TRBV7-2 to TRBJ1-5, with TRBD1 matching 11 bases. Per germline, CDR1 SGHTA and CDR2 FQGNSA. The V segment lost 4 bases and the J segment 7 bases; nucleotides outside the gene matches: 9. The CDR3 covers 16 residues. The CDR3 is CASSYQGQGARQPQHF. CDR3 bases: TGTGCCAGCAGCTACCAAGGACAGGGGGCAAGACAGCCCCAGCATTTT.

Here the CDR3 reads CASSPSTGTVKEKLFF. In DNA, the CDR3 is TGTGCCAGCAGCCCCTCCACCGGGACAGTAAAAGAAAAACTGTTTTTT. The rearrangement links TRBV9 to TRBJ1-4; 7 positions match TRBD1. Germline-derived CDR1 and CDR2 are SGDLS and YYNGEE. There are 16 residues in the CDR3. After removal of 4 bases from V and 8 bases from J, the junction contained 14 bases not matched to a gene.

The chain is built from TRBV9 and TRBJ1-5; D is ambiguous. The CDR3 is made up of 15 amino acids. Germline loops: CDR1 SGDLS, CDR2 YYNGEE. The V end lost 1 base, the J end lost 1 base, and 9 bases lay between the germline ends. This chain's CDR3 is CASSVSPASNQPQHF. Written as DNA, the CDR3 is TGTGCCAGCAGCGTAAGTCCCGCAAGCAATCAGCCCCAGCATTTT.

The chain recombines TRBV3-1 (or the pseudogene TRBV3-2) with TRBJ1-6; no firm D call. The CDR3 consists of 13 residues. Looked up from germline, CDR1 is LGHDT and CDR2 is YNNKEL (reference sequence). Trimming pared 5 bases from V and 6 bases from J, leaving 8 bases between. This chain's CDR3 is CASSSTINSPLHF. The DNA of the CDR3 is TGTGCCAGCAGCTCTACGATTAATTCACCCCTCCACTTT.

J is TRBJ2-2 and V is TRBV7-9; 10 bases fit TRBD1. J was trimmed by 5 bases and V by 5 bases; bases with no gene match: 5. This CDR3 has 15 amino acids. Looked up from germline, CDR1 is SEHNR and CDR2 is FQNEAQ (reference sequence). This CDR3 is CASSPSGQGTGELFF. The CDR3 DNA is TGTGCCAGCAGCCCCTCGGGACAGGGGACCGGGGAGCTGTTTTTT. Filled out from reference TRBV7-9 and TRBJ2-2, the complete variable domain reads DTGVSQNPRHKITKRGQNVTFRCDPISEHNRLYWYRQTLGQGPEFLTYFQNEAQLEKSRLLSDRFSAERPKGSFSTLEIQRTEQGDSAMYLCASSPSGQGTGELFFGEGSRLTVL.

The chain employs TRBV2 and TRBJ2-4, with TRBD1 matching over 9 bases. Germline V gene data show CDR1 as SNHLY and CDR2 as FYNNEI. The CDR3 length is 18 residues. Germline trimming cut 6 bases from V and 8 bases from J; bases unmatched to any gene: 20. Here the CDR3 DNA reads TGTGCCAGCAGGAGGGCCCCATCTCGACAGGGGGTGTGGGACATTCAGTACTTC. As protein: CASRRAPSRQGVWDIQYF.

The chain has TRBV9 and TRBJ1-4; D might be TRBD1 (6 bases). The CDR3 is 14 residues long. Germline values: CDR1 SGDLS, CDR2 YYNGEE. Trimming took 0 bases from V and 4 from J, leaving 7 bases between them. The CDR3 protein is CASSVGGGNEKLFF. DNA for the CDR3: TGTGCCAGCAGCGTAGGAGGGGGTAATGAAAAACTGTTTTTT.

This clone has only a few counts. CDR3 protein: CASSLEVRATGELFF. The CDR3 DNA sequence: TGCGCCAGCAGCTTGGAAGTCAGGGCCACCGGGGAGCTGTTTTTT. The chain combines TRBV5-1 with TRBJ2-2; TRBD1 is a possible D gene (5 bases). The CDR3 has 15 amino acids. Germline V gives CDR1 SGHRS, CDR2 YFSETQ. V was cut by 0 bases and J by 4 bases, with 10 bases left in between.

The genes are TRBV5-4 and TRBJ2-7, with D perhaps TRBD2 (5 bases). Deletions cut 3 bases from V and 3 bases from J, with 19 bases between. This CDR3 is built from 16 residues. Germline assignment: CDR1 SGHNT and CDR2 YYREEE (reference sequence). The CDR3 sequence: CASSSLDAGRNYEQYF. The CDR3 region has the DNA TGTGCCAGCAGCTCACTTGATGCGGGTAGAAACTACGAGCAGTACTTC. Full variable domain (missing parts from reference TRBV5-4 and TRBJ2-7): ETGVTQSPTHLIKTRGQQVTLRCSSQSGHNTVSWYQQALGQGPQFIFQYYREEENGRGNFPPRFSGLQFPNYSSELNVNALELDDSALYLCASSSLDAGRNYEQYFGPGTRLTVT.

DNA of the CDR3: TGTGCCAGCAGTCCTAGCCAGAGCTCCTACGAGCAGTACTTC. Translation: CASSPSQSSYEQYF. The rearrangement uses TRBV7-9 and TRBJ2-7, with a tentative D call TRBD2 (5 bases). The CDR3 is 14 residues long. Germline V CDR1 and CDR2: SEHNR, FQNEAQ (reference sequence). V was clipped by 6 bases and J by 0 bases, with 12 bases between them.